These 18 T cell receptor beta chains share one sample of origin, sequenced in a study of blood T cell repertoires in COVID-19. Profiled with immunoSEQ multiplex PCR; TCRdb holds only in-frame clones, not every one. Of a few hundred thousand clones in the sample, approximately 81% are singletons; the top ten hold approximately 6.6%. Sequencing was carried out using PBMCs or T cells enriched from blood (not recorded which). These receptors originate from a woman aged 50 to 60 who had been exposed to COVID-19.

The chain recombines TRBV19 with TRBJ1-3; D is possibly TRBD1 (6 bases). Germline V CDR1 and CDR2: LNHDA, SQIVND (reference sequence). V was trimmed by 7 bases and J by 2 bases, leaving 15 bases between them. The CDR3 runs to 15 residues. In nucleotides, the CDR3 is TGTGCCAGTAAGATTAGCGGGGGCACTGGAAACACCATATATTTT. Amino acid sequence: CASKISGGTGNTIYF.

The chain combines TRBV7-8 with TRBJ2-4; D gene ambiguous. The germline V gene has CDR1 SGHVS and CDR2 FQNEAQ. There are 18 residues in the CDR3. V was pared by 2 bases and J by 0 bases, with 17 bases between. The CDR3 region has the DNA TGTGCCAGCAGCTTAATACGTCCATGGCCCCTAGCCAAAAACATTCAGTACTTC. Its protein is CASSLIRPWPLAKNIQYF.

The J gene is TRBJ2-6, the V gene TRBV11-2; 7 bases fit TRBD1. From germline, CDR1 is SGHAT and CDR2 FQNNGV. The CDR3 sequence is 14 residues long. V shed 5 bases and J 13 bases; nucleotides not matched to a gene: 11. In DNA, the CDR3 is TGTGCCAGCAGCCTCCGGACAGGCCCCCCTGTCCTGACTTTC. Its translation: CASSLRTGPPVLTF.

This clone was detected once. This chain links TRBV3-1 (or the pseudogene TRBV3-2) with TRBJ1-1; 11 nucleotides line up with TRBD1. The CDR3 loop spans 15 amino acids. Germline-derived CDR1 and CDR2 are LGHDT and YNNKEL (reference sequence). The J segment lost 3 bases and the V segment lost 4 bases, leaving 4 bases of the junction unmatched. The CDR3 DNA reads TGTGCCAGCAGCCGGGGGACAGGGGGAGACACTGAAGCTTTCTTT. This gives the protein CASSRGTGGDTEAFF.

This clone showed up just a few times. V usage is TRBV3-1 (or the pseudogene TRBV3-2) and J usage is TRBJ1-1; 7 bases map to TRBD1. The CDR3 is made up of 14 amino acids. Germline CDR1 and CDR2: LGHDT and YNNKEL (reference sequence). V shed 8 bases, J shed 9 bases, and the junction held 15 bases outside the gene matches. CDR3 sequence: CASGLKGAGGQAFF. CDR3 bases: TGTGCCAGCGGCCTTAAGGGGGCCGGCGGCCAAGCTTTCTTT.

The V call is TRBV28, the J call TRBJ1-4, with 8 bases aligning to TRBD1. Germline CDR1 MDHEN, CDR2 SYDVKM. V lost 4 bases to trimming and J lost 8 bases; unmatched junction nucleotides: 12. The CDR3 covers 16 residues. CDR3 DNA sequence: TGTGCCAGCAGTTCTCAATTTCCAGGGGGCGGAGAAAAACTGTTTTTT. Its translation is CASSSQFPGGGEKLFF.

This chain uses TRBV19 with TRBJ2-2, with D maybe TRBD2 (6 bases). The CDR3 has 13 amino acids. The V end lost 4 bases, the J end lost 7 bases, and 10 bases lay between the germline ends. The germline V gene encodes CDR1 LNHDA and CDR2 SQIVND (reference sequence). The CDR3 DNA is TGTGCCAGTAGTAAGGCCGGGGGCGGGGAGCTGTTTTTT. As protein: CASSKAGGGELFF.

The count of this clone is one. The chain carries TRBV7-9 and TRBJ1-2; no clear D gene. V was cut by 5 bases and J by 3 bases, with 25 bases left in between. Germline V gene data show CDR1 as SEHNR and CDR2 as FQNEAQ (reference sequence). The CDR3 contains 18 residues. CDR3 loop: CASSPGPPHAAGYYGYTF. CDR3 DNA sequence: TGTGCCAGCAGCCCGGGCCCCCCACATGCGGCGGGGTACTATGGCTACACCTTC.

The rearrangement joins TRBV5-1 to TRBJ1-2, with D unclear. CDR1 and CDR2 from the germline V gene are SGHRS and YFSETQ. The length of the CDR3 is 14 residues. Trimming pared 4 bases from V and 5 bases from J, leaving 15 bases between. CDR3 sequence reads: CASSPDGAAYGYTF. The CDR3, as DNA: TGCGCCAGCAGCCCGGATGGTGCGGCATATGGCTACACCTTC.

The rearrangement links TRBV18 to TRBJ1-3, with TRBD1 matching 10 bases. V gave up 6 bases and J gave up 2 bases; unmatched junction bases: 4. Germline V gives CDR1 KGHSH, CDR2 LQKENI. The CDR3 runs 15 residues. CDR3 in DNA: TGTGCCAGCTCCCCCGACAGGGGGCCTGGAAACACCATATATTTT. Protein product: CASSPDRGPGNTIYF.

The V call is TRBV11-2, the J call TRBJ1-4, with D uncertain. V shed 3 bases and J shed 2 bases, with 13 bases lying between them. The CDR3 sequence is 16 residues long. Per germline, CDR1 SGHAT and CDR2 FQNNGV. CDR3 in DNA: TGTGCCAGCAGCTTTGGGCAGCTTCGGACTAATGAAAAACTGTTTTTT. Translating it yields CASSFGQLRTNEKLFF.

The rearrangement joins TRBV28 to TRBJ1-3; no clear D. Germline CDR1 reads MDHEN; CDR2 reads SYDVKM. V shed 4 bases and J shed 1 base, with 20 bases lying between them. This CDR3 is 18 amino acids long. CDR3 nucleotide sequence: TGTGCCAGCAGTTCAGTAACCCTGACAAGGATTTCTGGAAACACCATATATTTT. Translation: CASSSVTLTRISGNTIYF.

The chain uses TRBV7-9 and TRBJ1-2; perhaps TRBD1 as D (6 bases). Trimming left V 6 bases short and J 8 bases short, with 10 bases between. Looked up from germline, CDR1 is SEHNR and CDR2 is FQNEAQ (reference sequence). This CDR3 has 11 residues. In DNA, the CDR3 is TGTGCCAGCAGTGCAGGGGTAGGCTACACCTTC. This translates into CASSAGVGYTF.

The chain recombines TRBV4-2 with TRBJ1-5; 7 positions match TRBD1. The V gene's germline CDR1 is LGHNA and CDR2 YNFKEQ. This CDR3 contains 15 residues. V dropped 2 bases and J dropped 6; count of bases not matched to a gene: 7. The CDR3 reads CASSQTGVALQPQHF. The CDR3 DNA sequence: TGTGCCAGCAGCCAAACAGGGGTGGCCCTTCAGCCCCAGCATTTT.

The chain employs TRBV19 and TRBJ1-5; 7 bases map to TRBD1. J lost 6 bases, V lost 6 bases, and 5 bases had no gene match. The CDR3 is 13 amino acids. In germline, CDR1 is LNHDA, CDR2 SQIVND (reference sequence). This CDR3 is CASRETGSQPQHF. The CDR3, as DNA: TGTGCCAGTAGGGAGACAGGGTCTCAGCCCCAGCATTTT. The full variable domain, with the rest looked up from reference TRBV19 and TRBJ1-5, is DGGITQSPKYLFRKEGQNVTLSCEQNLNHDAMYWYRQDPGQGLRLIYYSQIVNDFQKGDIAEGYSVSREKKESFPLTVTSAQKNPTAFYLCASRETGSQPQHFGDGTRLSIL.

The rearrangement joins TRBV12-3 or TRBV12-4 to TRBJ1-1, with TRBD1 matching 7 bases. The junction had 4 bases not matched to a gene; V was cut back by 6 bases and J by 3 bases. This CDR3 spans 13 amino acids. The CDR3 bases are TGTGCCAGCAGAGGACAGGAATACACTGAAGCTTTCTTT. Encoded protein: CASRGQEYTEAFF.

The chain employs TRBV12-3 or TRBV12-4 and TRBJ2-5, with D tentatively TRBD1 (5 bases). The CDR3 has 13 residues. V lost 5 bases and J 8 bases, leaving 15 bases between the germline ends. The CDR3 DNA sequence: TGTGCCAGCAGTCAAGGGGTAGCCGCTACCCAGTACTTC. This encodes CASSQGVAATQYF.

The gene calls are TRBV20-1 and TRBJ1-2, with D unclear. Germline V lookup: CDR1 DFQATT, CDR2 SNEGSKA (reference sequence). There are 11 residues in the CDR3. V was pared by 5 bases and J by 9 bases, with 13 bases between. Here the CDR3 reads CSAAVPGSYTF. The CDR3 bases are TGCAGTGCTGCTGTCCCCGGGAGCTACACCTTC.